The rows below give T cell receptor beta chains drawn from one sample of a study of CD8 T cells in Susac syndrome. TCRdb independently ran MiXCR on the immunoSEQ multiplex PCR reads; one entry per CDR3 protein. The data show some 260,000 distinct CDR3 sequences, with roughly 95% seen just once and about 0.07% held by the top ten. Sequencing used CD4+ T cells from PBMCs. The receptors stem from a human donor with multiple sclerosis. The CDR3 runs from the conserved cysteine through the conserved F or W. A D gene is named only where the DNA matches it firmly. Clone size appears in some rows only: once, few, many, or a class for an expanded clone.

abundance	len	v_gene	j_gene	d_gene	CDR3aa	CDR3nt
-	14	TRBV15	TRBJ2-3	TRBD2	CATSREDGRDTQYF	TGTGCCACCAGCAGAGAGGACGGGAGGGATACGCAGTATTTT
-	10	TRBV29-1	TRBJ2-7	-	CSVGHYEQYF	TGCAGCGTTGGACACTACGAGCAGTACTTC
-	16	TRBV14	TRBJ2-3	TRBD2	CASSRRDYRSTDTQYF	TGTGCCAGCAGCCGGCGGGACTACCGAAGCACAGATACGCAGTATTTT
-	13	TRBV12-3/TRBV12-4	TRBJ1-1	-	CASAFGVDTEVFF	TGTGCCAGCGCCTTTGGCGTAGACACTGAAGTTTTCTTT
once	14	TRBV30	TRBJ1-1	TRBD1	CAWSRQGRYTEAFF	TGTGCCTGGAGCCGACAGGGGAGATACACTGAAGCTTTCTTT
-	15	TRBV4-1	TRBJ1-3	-	CASSQEKISGNTIYF	TGCGCCAGCAGCCAGGAAAAAATCTCTGGAAACACCATATATTTT
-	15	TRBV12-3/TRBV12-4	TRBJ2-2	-	CASSFPGARTGELFF	TGTGCCAGCAGTTTTCCCGGGGCTCGGACCGGGGAGCTGTTTTTT
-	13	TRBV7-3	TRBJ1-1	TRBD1	CASSRDSGTEAFF	TGTGCCAGCAGCCGGGACAGTGGCACTGAAGCTTTCTTT
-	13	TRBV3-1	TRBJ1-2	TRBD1	CASSLTGADGYTF	TGTGCCAGCAGCCTTACAGGGGCGGATGGCTACACCTTC
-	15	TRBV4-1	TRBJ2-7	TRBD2	CASSLNGLAGSEQYF	TGCGCCAGCAGCCTGAACGGACTAGCGGGGAGCGAGCAGTACTTC
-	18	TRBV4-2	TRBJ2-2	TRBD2	CASSQEFSSGSITGELFF	TGTGCCAGCAGCCAAGAATTCTCTAGCGGGAGCATCACCGGGGAGCTGTTTTTT
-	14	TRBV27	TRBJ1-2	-	CASRGKPGFYGYTF	TGTGCCAGCAGGGGGAAGCCGGGATTCTATGGCTACACCTTC
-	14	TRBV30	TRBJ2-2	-	CAWSVFSNTGELFF	TGTGCCTGGAGTGTATTCAGTAACACCGGGGAGCTGTTTTTT
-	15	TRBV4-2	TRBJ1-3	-	CASSKRLEGWDTIYF	TGTGCCAGCAGCAAACGACTCGAGGGTTGGGACACCATATATTTT